A single sample is the source of the 9 T cell receptor beta chains below, sequenced in a study of cytomegalovirus exposure and HLA in healthy donors. Amplification used 60 Vbeta primers and 13 Jbeta primers. Sequenced by immunoSEQ multiplex PCR; TCRdb stores in-frame clones only, minus some. The sample records around 100,000 clones, approximately 64% being singletons. The sample consisted of PBMCs. The receptors derive from a woman aged 50 to 60 in good health and CMV-seronegative.

The chain uses TRBV9 and TRBJ2-7; a possible D gene is TRBD1 (6 bases). Germline CDR1 and CDR2: SGDLS and YYNGEE. V gave up 3 bases and J gave up 5 bases, with 9 bases separating them. This CDR3 has 12 residues. In DNA, the CDR3 is TGTGCCAGCAGCGCCACAGGGCACGAGCAGTACTTC. This sequence encodes CASSATGHEQYF.

This chain connects TRBV6-1 to TRBJ1-1, with D unresolved. V lost 7 bases and J lost 0, with 12 bases in between. Germline values: CDR1 MNHNS, CDR2 SASEGT. The CDR3 covers 14 residues. CDR3 protein: CASTLEAMNTEAFF. CDR3 bases: TGTGCCAGCACATTAGAGGCCATGAACACTGAAGCTTTCTTT.

This rearrangement joins TRBV6-5 to TRBJ2-7; 7 bases fit TRBD2. The trim removed 6 bases at V and 2 bases at J, leaving 1 base unmatched. The CDR3 is made up of 12 amino acids. Germline CDR1 and CDR2: MNHEY and SVGAGI. This CDR3 reads CASRTSPYEQYF. CDR3 bases: TGTGCCAGCAGGACTAGCCCCTACGAGCAGTACTTC.

In this sample, this clone turned up a few times. The chain uses TRBV5-1 and TRBJ1-5; D call uncertain. Germline V lookup: CDR1 SGHRS, CDR2 YFSETQ. The CDR3 runs 15 residues. Deletions cut 6 bases from V and 0 bases from J, with 13 bases between. The CDR3 region has the DNA TGCGCCAGCATTTATGACATCATTAGCAATCAGCCCCAGCATTTT. Amino acid sequence: CASIYDIISNQPQHF.

This clone was counted once. The V and J genes are TRBV4-1 and TRBJ2-1, with TRBD2 identical over 7 bases. In germline, CDR1 is MGHRA, CDR2 YSYEKL. V trimming: 3 bases; J trimming: 8 bases; junction bases outside the gene matches: 16. This CDR3 comprises 17 residues. CDR3 loop: CASSHQSFRLAVDEQFF. DNA for the CDR3: TGCGCCAGCAGCCACCAATCTTTCAGACTAGCCGTGGATGAGCAGTTCTTC.

This clone has only a few counts. This chain's CDR3 is CAWSVRETQYF. The CDR3 DNA reads as TGTGCCTGGAGTGTGCGAGAGACCCAGTACTTC. This sequence joins TRBV30 and TRBJ2-5; D not resolved. The germline CDR1 and CDR2 sequences are GTSNPN and SVGIG (reference sequence). Trimming shortened V by 0 bases and J by 4 bases, and 3 bases separated the two germline ends. The CDR3 consists of 11 residues.

The rearrangement joins TRBV19 to TRBJ1-5; unclear D gene. Germline V CDR1 and CDR2: LNHDA, SQIVND (reference sequence). This CDR3 has 12 residues. Trimming stripped 3 bases from V and 6 bases from J, with 6 bases between. The CDR3 region is CASSIGFQPQHF. CDR3 DNA sequence: TGTGCCAGTAGTATCGGTTTTCAGCCCCAGCATTTT.

This clone was seen a handful of times. V and J are TRBV4-1 and TRBJ2-1; TRBD1 matches 8 bases. Germline V lookup: CDR1 MGHRA, CDR2 YSYEKL. V gave up 2 bases and J gave up 9 bases; unmatched junction bases: 6. This CDR3 region has 14 residues. CDR3 bases: TGCGCCAGCAGCCAACCGGACAGGGAGTTTGAGCAGTTCTTC. It specifies CASSQPDREFEQFF.

V and J are TRBV2 and TRBJ1-5; 8 nucleotides align to TRBD1. This CDR3 is 14 amino acids long. The trim removed 6 bases at V and 4 bases at J, leaving 5 bases unmatched. Per the germline V gene, CDR1 is SNHLY and CDR2 is FYNNEI. The CDR3 sequence: CASSRDRRNQPQHF. The CDR3 coding sequence is TGTGCCAGCAGCCGGGACAGGCGGAATCAGCCCCAGCATTTT. Together with reference TRBV2 and TRBJ1-5, the CDR3 gives the full variable domain: EPEVTQTPSHQVTQMGQEVILRCVPISNHLYFYWYRQILGQKVEFLVSFYNNEISEKSEIFDDQFSVERPDGSNFTLKIRSTKLEDSAMYFCASSRDRRNQPQHFGDGTRLSIL.